This passage covers 25 T cell receptor beta chains from one sample sequenced in a study of T cell repertoires in cytomegalovirus infection. These receptors lack a known antigen. Each CDR3 protein gets one entry after TCRdb re-called the reads with MiXCR. The sample yields around 710,000 distinct CDR3 sequences, roughly 28% seen once. The sample consisted of cultured CD8+ T cells from PBMCs, taken from culture after CMV antigen stimulation. These receptor sequences come from a human donor in good health (CMV status not recorded). Some clones in this sample may be carry-over from other donors' samples.

This sequence joins TRBV2 and TRBJ1-2, with D maybe TRBD1 (6 bases). The CDR3 is made up of 12 amino acids. V dropped 9 bases and J dropped 3 bases, with 11 bases sitting between them. Germline assignment: CDR1 SNHLY and CDR2 FYNNEI. The CDR3 is CARQGYDYGYTF. The CDR3 coding sequence is TGTGCCAGGCAGGGGTACGACTATGGCTACACCTTC.

The chain uses TRBV12-3 or TRBV12-4 and TRBJ2-3; TRBD2 aligns across 9 bases. V was clipped by 7 bases and J by 4 bases; unmatched bases: 6. This CDR3 has 14 residues. CDR3 sequence (DNA): TGTGCCAGCACCAAGGGACTAGCCCCAGATACGCAGTATTTT. As protein: CASTKGLAPDTQYF.

This clonotype was seen ten or more times. The V call is TRBV7-9, the J call TRBJ2-5, with a weak D call TRBD2 (6 bases). Germline assignment: CDR1 SEHNR and CDR2 FQNEAQ (reference sequence). The CDR3 consists of 14 residues. The ends were cut back, 5 bases at V and 3 bases at J, with 13 bases in the middle. CDR3 bases: TGTGCCAGCAGCGCAGCGAGGAGGGAAGAGACCCAGTACTTC. Translated, it gives CASSAARREETQYF.

Many counts were recorded for this clonotype. The rearrangement links TRBV7-3 to TRBJ2-2, with TRBD1 matching over 9 bases. V was pared by 1 base and J by 5 bases, with 11 bases of the junction left unmatched. Per germline, CDR1 SGHTA and CDR2 FQGTGA. This CDR3 comprises 18 residues. DNA for the CDR3: TGTGCCAGCAGCTTAAGGATCCCGGGACAGGGTTCAACCGGGGAGCTGTTTTTT. Its translation is CASSLRIPGQGSTGELFF.

CDR3 region: CASSLRVRETQYF. CDR3 sequence (DNA): TGTGCCAGCAGCTTGAGGGTTCGGGAGACCCAGTACTTC. The rearrangement joins TRBV12-3 or TRBV12-4 to TRBJ2-5, with D perhaps TRBD2 (5 bases). CDR3 length: 13 residues. V was shortened by 6 bases and J by 5 bases, with 13 bases between the two germline ends.

This clonotype has a handful of counts. This rearrangement joins TRBV12-3 or TRBV12-4 to TRBJ1-2; D call uncertain. This CDR3 comprises 14 residues. Between the trimmed V and J ends, which lost 8 bases and 7 bases, there was a span of 20 bases. CDR3 coding DNA: TGTGCCAGCGCCGCCCTGGACCCATACCGTGGCTACACCTTC. Translated: CASAALDPYRGYTF.

The V gene is TRBV10-3, the J gene TRBJ2-2; TRBD1 matches 9 bases. The germline V gene has CDR1 ENHRY and CDR2 SYGVKD. V lost 3 bases to trimming and J lost 7 bases; unmatched junction nucleotides: 6. The CDR3 is 15 residues long. The CDR3 reads CAISERDRVDGELFF. CDR3 coding DNA: TGTGCCATCAGTGAACGGGACAGGGTGGACGGGGAGCTGTTTTTT.

This sequence joins TRBV24-1 and TRBJ1-5, with D possibly TRBD1 on 5 matching bases. With 4 bases removed from V and 7 bases from J, the gap between germline ends came to 19 bases. The CDR3 spans 16 residues. Germline V lookup: CDR1 KGHDR, CDR2 SFDVKD. The CDR3 loop reads CATSDADGGFDQPQHF. As DNA, the CDR3 is TGTGCCACCAGTGACGCCGACGGGGGATTTGACCAGCCCCAGCATTTT.

This clonotype was detected a few times. The V gene is TRBV6-2 or TRBV6-3, the J gene TRBJ1-1; no firm D call. There are 12 residues in the CDR3. The germline V gene has CDR1 MNHEY and CDR2 SVGEGT. V gave up 2 bases and J gave up 7 bases, with 8 bases separating them. In DNA form, the CDR3 reads TGTGCCAGCAGTTACACGGGATTTGAAGCTTTCTTT. It specifies CASSYTGFEAFF.

Turning to this clonotype: The junction and the germline gene differ at one end; a read error may be behind it. V and J are TRBV27 and TRBJ1-1; D not certain. The CDR3 runs 16 residues. Germline CDR1 MNHEY, CDR2 SMNVEV (reference sequence). The CDR3 is CASSFFWGFESTEALF. For the CDR3, the DNA is TGTGCCAGCAGTTTCTTTTGGGGTTTCGAAAGCACTGAAGCTCTCTTT.

This rearrangement joins TRBV27 to TRBJ1-6; D perhaps matches TRBD1 (6 bases). Trimming cost V 5 bases and J 11 bases, with 22 bases left between them. The germline CDR1 and CDR2 sequences are MNHEY and SMNVEV (reference sequence). The CDR3 is made up of 16 amino acids. The CDR3 sequence: CASSDGGRVSPPPLHF. The CDR3 DNA is TGTGCCAGCAGTGACGGGGGGCGAGTTTCACCCCCACCCCTCCACTTT.

Here the CDR3 reads CASSSYGARDTEAFF. The CDR3, as DNA: TGTGCCAGCAGCTCTTACGGGGCCCGAGACACTGAAGCTTTCTTT. The V gene is TRBV6-5, the J gene TRBJ1-1, with D perhaps matching TRBD1 (5 bases). V dropped 6 bases and J dropped 3 bases, with 17 bases sitting between them. The germline gives CDR1 MNHEY, CDR2 SVGAGI. This CDR3 is 15 amino acids long.

This clonotype was found many times. The rearrangement joins TRBV7-9 to TRBJ2-3, with 9 bases that match TRBD2. The V segment lost 5 bases and the J segment 4 bases; nucleotides outside the gene matches: 10. There are 16 residues in the CDR3. In germline, CDR1 is SEHNR, CDR2 FQNEAQ (reference sequence). The CDR3 DNA follows: TGTGCCAGCAGCCCCTCGGCTAGCGGGGCCCCAGATACGCAGTATTTT. Encoded protein: CASSPSASGAPDTQYF.

A few counts support this clonotype. The chain joins TRBV19 to TRBJ2-7; D unclear. Per germline, CDR1 LNHDA and CDR2 SQIVND (reference sequence). CDR3 length: 13 amino acids. Trimming took 5 bases from V and 3 from J, leaving 11 bases between them. Here the CDR3 DNA reads TGTGCCAGTAGTTACAACGTCGGCTACGAGCAGTACGTC. This gives the protein CASSYNVGYEQYV.

The chain has TRBV6-6 and TRBJ2-2; D call uncertain. This CDR3 comprises 17 residues. Per germline, CDR1 MNHNY and CDR2 SVGAGI (reference sequence). Trimming took off 5 bases at V and 5 bases at J, with 21 bases between the two ends. The CDR3 loop reads CASSGFRAGLLTGELFF. In nucleotides, the CDR3 is TGTGCCAGCAGTGGTTTTAGGGCCGGGCTGTTGACCGGGGAGCTGTTTTTT.

This clonotype was seen a few times. The chain couples TRBV25-1 to TRBJ2-2, with TRBD1 identical over 8 bases. V shed 4 bases and J 2 bases; nucleotides not matched to a gene: 12. The CDR3 is 18 amino acids. Germline loops: CDR1 MGHDK, CDR2 SYGVNS. The DNA for the CDR3 is TGTGCCAGCAGTGCCAAACCTCTGACAGGGGATAACACCGGGGAGCTGTTTTTT. Its protein product is CASSAKPLTGDNTGELFF.

This clonotype was observed at least ten times. The CDR3 spells CASSSPGKGGEKLFF. CDR3 DNA: TGTGCCAGCAGCTCCCCGGGTAAGGGAGGCGAAAAACTGTTTTTT. The V gene is TRBV7-8, the J gene TRBJ1-4; D gene ambiguous. This CDR3 contains 15 residues. V was pared by 4 bases and J by 8 bases, with 17 bases between. Germline V gives CDR1 SGHVS, CDR2 FQNEAQ. The variable domain in full, completed from reference TRBV7-8 and TRBJ1-4, reads GAGVSQSPRYKVAKRGQDVALRCDPISGHVSLFWYQQALGQGPEFLTYFQNEAQLDKSGLPSDRFFAERPEGSVSTLKIQRTQQEDSAVYLCASSSPGKGGEKLFFGSGTQLSVL.

The chain recombines TRBV12-5 with TRBJ2-1; tentatively, D is TRBD2 (6 bases). The CDR3 spans 15 residues. Germline values: CDR1 LGHNT, CDR2 FRNRAP. V lost 1 base to trimming and J lost 4 bases, with 11 bases between them. The CDR3 DNA reads TGTGCTAGTGGTTTGGGGGGGGTGCCTTACAATGAGCAGTTCTTC. This encodes CASGLGGVPYNEQFF.

This sequence joins TRBV28 and TRBJ1-2; TRBD1 agrees at 8 bases. The CDR3 has 15 residues. V was clipped by 6 bases and J by 4 bases; unmatched bases: 10. Germline CDR1 and CDR2: MDHEN and SYDVKM. For the CDR3, the DNA is TGTGCCAGCAGCCGTGGACAGGGAGTGAGCTATGGCTACACCTTC. Its translation is CASSRGQGVSYGYTF.

Here the CDR3 reads CSARLTGARTEAFF. CDR3 DNA: TGCAGTGCTAGGTTGACAGGTGCTAGGACTGAAGCTTTCTTT. The genes are TRBV20-1 and TRBJ1-1; TRBD1 might be the D (6 bases). V was clipped by 3 bases and J by 5 bases, with 16 bases between them. In germline, CDR1 is DFQATT, CDR2 SNEGSKA (reference sequence). The CDR3 is made up of 14 amino acids.

Only a few counts were recorded for this clonotype. V gene TRBV4-1 combines with J gene TRBJ1-1, with D unclear. With 3 bases removed from V and 3 bases from J, the gap between germline ends came to 14 bases. The CDR3 is made up of 15 amino acids. CDR1 and CDR2 from the germline V gene are MGHRA and YSYEKL. The DNA for the CDR3 is TGCGCCAGCAGCCACTATGGCTCTGAGGACACTGAAGCTTTCTTT. It encodes CASSHYGSEDTEAFF.

This clonotype was detected ten times or more. The V and J genes are TRBV7-9 and TRBJ2-3, with no clear D. Germline-derived CDR1 and CDR2 are SEHNR and FQNEAQ (reference sequence). The CDR3 is 12 residues long. V shed 4 bases and J shed 7 bases, with 9 bases lying between them. CDR3 sequence (DNA): TGTGCCAGCAGCTCCACCGGCCATACGCAGTATTTT. It codes for CASSSTGHTQYF.

In its sample, this clonotype was seen a few times. The chain has TRBV4-3 and TRBJ2-5; 9 nucleotides align to TRBD2. The CDR3 totals 19 residues. The trim removed 0 bases at V and 5 bases at J, leaving 16 bases unmatched. The germline V gene encodes CDR1 LGHNA and CDR2 YSLEER. The CDR3, as DNA: TGCGCCAGCAGCCAAGAGATAGTCCTAGCGGGGTTCGATATGGAGACCCAGTACTTC. Protein product: CASSQEIVLAGFDMETQYF.

This chain uses TRBV12-3 or TRBV12-4 with TRBJ1-5; TRBD1 agrees at 10 bases. There are 15 residues in the CDR3. The J segment lost 7 bases and the V segment lost 2 bases, leaving 5 bases of the junction unmatched. This CDR3 reads CASSLTTGGGQPQHF. The CDR3 DNA reads TGTGCCAGCAGTTTAACGACAGGGGGCGGGCAGCCCCAGCATTTT.

On this clonotype itself: One base away lies a much larger clone, so this may be a sequencing read error. This chain links TRBV9 with TRBJ2-1; D not resolved. The CDR3 loop spans 12 amino acids. Germline V CDR1 and CDR2: SGDLS, YYNGEE. V was cut by 0 bases and J by 8 bases, with 6 bases left in between. The CDR3 protein is CASSVAWDEQFF. The CDR3 DNA follows: TGTGCCAGCAGCGTAGCTTGGGATGAGCAGTTCTTC. Using reference TRBV9 and TRBJ2-1 for the parts outside the CDR3, the full variable domain is DSGVTQTPKHLITATGQRVTLRCSPRSGDLSVYWYQQSLDQGLQFLIQYYNGEERAKGNILERFSAQQFPDLHSELNLSSLELGDSALYFCASSVAWDEQFFGPGTRLTVL.